Given below is one TCR beta chain in context. Per germline, CDR1 MDHEN and CDR2 SYDVKM. The CDR3 is made up of 16 amino acids. With 5 bases clipped from V and 7 bases from J, the junction kept 15 bases outside the gene matches. The record originates from a study of T cell changes during pregnancy in multiple sclerosis. Data came from immunoSEQ multiplex PCR; TCRdb stores just in-frame clones and leaves some out. The sample includes approximately 44,000 clones, around 90% of them seen just once. V and J are TRBV28 and TRBJ1-2, with TRBD1 matching over 8 bases. The specimen comprised CD4+ T cells from peripheral blood mononuclear cells, sampled before pregnancy. The source of this sequence is a female donor with multiple sclerosis, enrolled in a pregnancy study. The CDR3 protein is CASSIGQGADYGGYTF. CDR3 sequence (DNA): TGTGCCAGCAGTATTGGGCAGGGGGCAGACTATGGTGGCTACACCTTC.